Here is one T cell receptor (beta chain) with its context. The assay was immunoSEQ multiplex PCR, and TCRdb's table has in-frame clones only and misses some. The data show 140,000 to 150,000 clones, 84% seen once. The CDR3 contains 16 residues. CDR1 and CDR2 (germline): SGDLS, YYNGEE. The V end lost 3 bases, the J end lost 2 bases, and 16 bases lay between the germline ends. The data are from a study of blood T cell repertoires in COVID-19. The receptor was derived from a human donor in a cohort sampled during active COVID-19. The sequencing sample was made of peripheral blood. This sequence joins TRBV9 and TRBJ2-3; weak D call: TRBD2 (7 bases). The CDR3 DNA follows: TGTGCCAGCAGCGGAGAGGGGGGGAAATTCACAGATACGCAGTATTTT. The encoded protein is CASSGEGGKFTDTQYF.